The T cell receptor (beta chain) described here comes from a study of T cell responses to AZD1222 COVID-19 vaccine. V was clipped by 0 bases and J by 0 bases; unmatched bases: 3. Germline V gene lookup returns CDR1 SGHRS and CDR2 YFSETQ. The CDR3 extends over 15 amino acids. Some clones are missing from TCRdb's copy, which holds only in-frame ones; the method was immunoSEQ multiplex PCR. Among more than 95,000 clones listed, roughly nine tenths were seen once. A remark on this clone: Antigen unknown.

Study results and limitations: Two AZD1222 administrations were followed by greater Spike-specific TCR breadth and depth.

The TCR originated in an adult who received the MenACWY meningococcal vaccine as a control. The J gene is TRBJ2-7, the V gene TRBV5-1, with 7 bases that match TRBD2. The material sequenced was peripheral blood, taken 28 days after the second dose of the MenACWY control vaccine. CDR3 amino acids: CASSLAGGLSYEQYF. CDR3 coding DNA: TGCGCCAGCAGCTTGGCGGGGGGACTCTCCTACGAGCAGTACTTC.